The clone carrying this T cell receptor beta chain was observed a few times. Antigen: not known. RNA, once extracted, was reverse transcribed into cDNA for use as the sequencing template. Clones were sequenced by immunoSEQ multiplex PCR, and TCRdb holds only the in-frame ones, with some missing. The sample consists of over 200,000 clones, around 62% of them appearing once. Trimming cost V 1 base and J 3 bases, with 9 bases left between them. Germline V gives CDR1 SNHLY, CDR2 FYNNEI. The CDR3 consists of 14 residues. This sample is drawn from a study of CD8+ T cells in alopecia areata. Study-wide background: Tofacitinib was taken orally by treated patients, and the dose was 5 to 10 mg twice daily.

Peripheral blood and lesional scalp punch biopsies were taken from alopecia areata patients. Findings and caveats of the study: Against the mouse data, patients shared TCRs less clearly, possibly for HLA reasons.

The chain recombines TRBV2 with TRBJ1-2, with a tentative D call TRBD1 (6 bases). Sequenced material: CD4+ T cells sorted from blood, taken at week 0. The clonotype was recovered from a human donor with alopecia areata. DNA for the CDR3: TGTGCCAGCAGTGAAGACAGGGTTGACTATGGCTACACCTTC. As protein: CASSEDRVDYGYTF.